One sample yielded the 26 T cell receptor beta chains listed below, sequenced in a study. TCRdb recomputed calls from the 5' RACE reads with MiXCR, one row per CDR3 protein. The table records about 10,000 distinct CDR3 sequences, around 42% of them present only once. The sorted Tregs were CD4+CD25+CD127-/low cells. Sequencing used Tregs sorted from a lymph node. The receptors stem from a female donor with breast cancer.

The gene calls are TRBV9 and TRBJ2-7; 9 bases are shared with TRBD2. The ends lost 0 bases at V and 12 bases at J; junction bases unmatched: 10. Per the germline V gene, CDR1 is SGDLS and CDR2 is YYNGEE. This CDR3 region has 14 residues. The DNA for the CDR3 is TGTGCCAGCAGCGTAGCTGCGGGAGGGCCCTTTCTGTACTTC. Translation gives CASSVAAGGPFLYF.

The chain has TRBV7-2 and TRBJ2-5; 8 positions agree with TRBD1. Trimming removed 0 bases from V and 2 bases from J; junction bases left unmatched: 2. The CDR3 sequence is 15 residues long. Germline V gene data show CDR1 as SGHTA and CDR2 as FQGNSA. This chain's CDR3 is CASSLAHRGQETQYF. The CDR3 DNA is TGTGCCAGCAGCTTAGCCCACAGGGGGCAAGAGACCCAGTACTTC.

The chain joins TRBV5-1 to TRBJ2-1; 9 bases are shared with TRBD1. The CDR3 loop spans 15 amino acids. Trimming at V came to 2 bases and at J to 3 bases, leaving 3 bases not matched to a gene. CDR1 is SGHRS and CDR2 is YFSETQ in the germline V gene. CDR3 nucleotide sequence: TGCGCCAGCAGCTTTGGACAGGGGTTCTACAATGAGCAGTTCTTC. It codes for CASSFGQGFYNEQFF.

This chain connects TRBV10-3 to TRBJ2-5; maybe TRBD1 (6 bases). The CDR3 is made up of 12 amino acids. V shed 7 bases and J shed 5 bases, with 11 bases lying between them. Germline loops: CDR1 ENHRY, CDR2 SYGVKD. The CDR3 region is CAIKEDSETQYF. The CDR3 DNA reads as TGTGCCATCAAGGAGGACAGCGAGACCCAGTACTTC.

In the case of this clonotype: Germline and junction disagree at one end, which may indicate a read error. The chain links TRBV7-9 to TRBJ2-7; D remains unclear. Germline CDR1 SEHNR, CDR2 FQNEAQ (reference sequence). The CDR3 spans 11 residues. As DNA, the CDR3 is TGTGCCAGCAGCACCCTCTACAAGCAGTACTTC. Amino acid sequence: CASSTLYKQYF.

This clonotype rates as medium-sized. The V call is TRBV6-5, the J call TRBJ2-1; D perhaps matches TRBD2 (5 bases). Per germline, CDR1 MNHEY and CDR2 SVGAGI. Trimming cost V 6 bases and J 5 bases, with 14 bases left between them. The CDR3 length is 14 residues. The CDR3 region is CASRNTGRNNEQFF. CDR3 coding DNA: TGTGCCAGCAGAAACACGGGAAGAAACAATGAGCAGTTCTTC.

The rearrangement uses TRBV10-2 and TRBJ2-1, with D perhaps TRBD1 or TRBD2 (6 bases each). Trimming removed 3 bases at V and 7 bases at J, with 13 bases between. The CDR3 is 14 residues long. Germline V gene sequence: CDR1 WSHSY, CDR2 SAAADI. This chain's CDR3 is CASSDRGAVNEQFF. The DNA of the CDR3 is TGCGCCAGCAGTGATAGGGGGGCCGTAAATGAGCAGTTCTTC.

The chain uses TRBV5-1 and TRBJ2-1; D remains unclear. Per the germline V gene, CDR1 is SGHRS and CDR2 is YFSETQ. V shed 0 bases and J shed 8 bases, with 6 bases lying between them. The CDR3 is made up of 12 amino acids. CDR3 protein: CASSLVVDEQFF. The CDR3 DNA sequence: TGCGCCAGCAGCTTGGTTGTGGATGAGCAGTTCTTC.

V gene TRBV12-3 or TRBV12-4 combines with J gene TRBJ2-7, with 7 positions matching TRBD1. V lost 5 bases, J lost 6 bases, and 10 bases stayed unmatched. The CDR3 spans 14 residues. The CDR3 reads CASSASSTGREQYF. CDR3 in DNA: TGTGCCAGCAGTGCGAGTTCGACAGGGCGCGAGCAGTACTTC.

The chain couples TRBV7-6 to TRBJ2-5, with 9 bases that match TRBD2. Trimming at V came to 7 bases and at J to 0 bases, leaving 9 bases not matched to a gene. In germline, CDR1 is SGHVS, CDR2 FNYEAQ. The CDR3 is made up of 16 amino acids. The CDR3 here is CASNSGREGHQETQYF. CDR3 coding DNA: TGTGCCAGCAACTCCGGGCGGGAGGGCCACCAAGAGACCCAGTACTTC.

Concerning this clonotype: Germline is not matched at one junction end, which may reflect a read error. V usage is TRBV6-5 and J usage is TRBJ2-2, with 9 bases that match TRBD1. Germline V gene lookup returns CDR1 MNHEY and CDR2 SVGAGI. The CDR3 contains 17 residues. For the CDR3, the DNA is TGTGCCAGCAGTTACTCACCGGGACAGGGTTACACCGGGGAGCTGGTTTTT. Translation: CASSYSPGQGYTGELVF.

To note about this clonotype: One junction end does not reproduce the germline sequence, and a read error may be involved. The chain has TRBV7-7 and TRBJ2-5, with 8 bases lining up with TRBD2. CDR3 size: 15 residues. Germline V gene data show CDR1 as SSHAT and CDR2 as FNYEAQ (reference sequence). The DNA of the CDR3 is TGTGCTAGCAGCTTAGTTGCGGGGGGAGTGGAGACCCAGTACTTC. Residues: CASSLVAGGVETQYF. The full variable domain, in which reference TRBV7-7 and TRBJ2-5 provide the parts outside the CDR3, is GAGVSQSPRYKVTKRGQDVTLRCDPISSHATLYWYQQALGQGPEFLTYFNYEAQPDKSGLPSDRFSAERPEGSISTLTIQRTEQRDSAMYRCASSLVAGGVETQYFGPGTRLLVL.

This clonotype was seen a handful of times. The rearrangement joins TRBV5-5 to TRBJ2-7; D perhaps matches TRBD1 (9 bases). Trimming shortened V by 4 bases and J by 7 bases, and 24 bases separated the two germline ends. Germline CDR1 and CDR2: SGHKS and YYEKEE (reference sequence). This CDR3 region has 16 residues. DNA for the CDR3: TGTGCCAGCAGCACGGGGGGGACAGGGTCGGGCTGGGAGCAGTACTTC. This codes for CASSTGGTGSGWEQYF.

This chain joins TRBV4-2 and TRBJ2-7; 11 positions match TRBD2. This CDR3 contains 16 residues. Germline V gene data show CDR1 as LGHNA and CDR2 as YNFKEQ. V lost 4 bases, J lost 0 bases, and 5 bases stayed unmatched. The CDR3 DNA follows: TGTGCCAGCAGCCGAGATGGGACTAGCGGCTCCTACGAGCAGTACTTC. This sequence encodes CASSRDGTSGSYEQYF.

The V and J genes are TRBV7-2 and TRBJ2-2, with 8 nucleotides matching TRBD2. Germline V gene lookup returns CDR1 SGHTA and CDR2 FQGNSA. This CDR3 is built from 16 residues. J gave up 5 bases and V 5 bases, and 10 bases lay outside the gene matches. CDR3 sequence (DNA): TGTGCCAGCAGCCGCTCTCCGGGACTAGATACCGGGGAGCTGTTTTTT. It encodes CASSRSPGLDTGELFF.

This clonotype was seen only a few times. This chain connects TRBV6-1 to TRBJ1-2, with 9 bases lining up with TRBD1. Germline CDR1 and CDR2: MNHNS and SASEGT. This CDR3 has 13 residues. V was clipped by 6 bases and J by 4 bases; unmatched bases: 3. CDR3 nucleotide sequence: TGTGCCAGCAGCGACAGGGGGTCCTATGGCTACACCTTC. Amino acid sequence: CASSDRGSYGYTF.

The V call is TRBV11-2, the J call TRBJ2-3; TRBD2 is a possible D gene (6 bases). This CDR3 has 13 amino acids. Germline CDR1 is SGHAT and CDR2 is FQNNGV. Trimming pared 5 bases from V and 10 bases from J, leaving 16 bases between. CDR3 nucleotide sequence: TGTGCCAGCAGCGACACGGGGGACGGAGCGCAGTATTTT. It codes for CASSDTGDGAQYF.

As to this clonotype: Since the CDR3 does not end with the conserved phenylalanine or tryptophan, this likely comes from a read error. This chain links TRBV20-1 with TRBJ2-7; no definite D call. CDR1 and CDR2 from the germline V gene are DFQATT and SNEGSKA (reference sequence). CDR3 length: 15 amino acids. The V end lost 0 bases, the J end lost 2 bases, and 14 bases lay between the germline ends. CDR3 in DNA: TGCAGTGCTAGAGATCGAGAAGACGCCGCCTACGAGCAGTACTCC. As protein: CSARDREDAAYEQYS.

With respect to this clonotype: Germline and junction disagree at one end, which may indicate a read error. V and J are TRBV7-7 and TRBJ1-1; weak D call: TRBD1 (5 bases). This CDR3 contains 12 residues. CDR1 is SSHAT, CDR2 FNYEAQ, per germline (reference sequence). CDR3 residues: CASSGGYGGTFF. CDR3 nucleotide sequence: TGTGCTAGCAGCGGCGGGTATGGGGGTACTTTCTTT.

This rearrangement joins TRBV4-2 to TRBJ2-7, with 10 bases that match TRBD2. This CDR3 comprises 15 residues. V shed 2 bases, J shed 4 bases, and the junction held 5 bases outside the gene matches. From germline, CDR1 is LGHNA and CDR2 YNFKEQ. In DNA form, the CDR3 reads TGTGCCAGCAGCCAATATAATAGCGGGAGGTACGAGCAGTACTTC. Translation: CASSQYNSGRYEQYF.

This chain uses TRBV27 with TRBJ1-1, with a weak D call TRBD1 (5 bases). Trimming left V 10 bases short and J 5 bases short, with 14 bases between. The CDR3 contains 12 residues. Germline V gene sequence: CDR1 MNHEY, CDR2 SMNVEV (reference sequence). Here the CDR3 DNA reads TGTGCCACCGGGCAGGGAGTTACTGAAGCTTTCTTT. This sequence encodes CATGQGVTEAFF.

By share, this clonotype ranks as medium-sized. The chain combines TRBV7-2 with TRBJ2-1; D is ambiguous. The V end was cut by 0 bases, the J end by 3 bases, with 3 bases between. The CDR3 has 13 residues. Germline V gene data show CDR1 as SGHTA and CDR2 as FQGNSA. For the CDR3, the DNA is TGTGCCAGCAGCTTAGCGGTCTACAATGAGCAGTTCTTC. It translates to CASSLAVYNEQFF.

V usage is TRBV7-8 and J usage is TRBJ2-5, with TRBD2 matching over 7 bases. The V gene's germline CDR1 is SGHVS and CDR2 FQNEAQ. The junction had 9 bases not matched to a gene; V was cut back by 3 bases and J by 5 bases. CDR3 length equals 15 residues. CDR3 amino acids: CASSLYEREGETQYF. The CDR3 DNA reads TGTGCCAGCAGCTTGTATGAAAGGGAGGGGGAGACCCAGTACTTC.

The sample holds one count of this clonotype. V usage is TRBV7-8 and J usage is TRBJ2-1, with a weak D call TRBD1 (5 bases). V dropped 1 base and J dropped 13 bases, with 11 bases sitting between them. This CDR3 is built from 12 residues. Germline-derived CDR1 and CDR2 are SGHVS and FQNEAQ. CDR3 loop: CASSLGLGPQFF. CDR3 nucleotide sequence: TGTGCCAGCAGCTTAGGTTTGGGGCCCCAGTTCTTC. The whole variable domain, remainder taken from reference TRBV7-8 and TRBJ2-1, is GAGVSQSPRYKVAKRGQDVALRCDPISGHVSLFWYQQALGQGPEFLTYFQNEAQLDKSGLPSDRFFAERPEGSVSTLKIQRTQQEDSAVYLCASSLGLGPQFFGPGTRLTVL.

As for this clonotype: At one end the junction does not follow the germline gene, possibly because of a read error. The chain recombines TRBV20-1 with TRBJ1-5, with a possible D match to TRBD1 (5 bases). The germline V gene encodes CDR1 DFQATT and CDR2 SNEGSKA (reference sequence). The CDR3 loop spans 15 amino acids. The CDR3 loop reads CSASHPTGDNQPQHF. CDR3 bases: TGCAGCGCTAGCCACCCTACAGGTGACAATCAGCCCCAGCATTTT.

The chain recombines TRBV5-1 with TRBJ2-7, with 10 positions matching TRBD2. V was clipped by 4 bases and J by 3 bases; unmatched bases: 4. CDR1 SGHRS and CDR2 YFSETQ come from the germline V gene. This CDR3 region has 14 residues. CDR3 protein: CASSPLAGDYEQYF. The CDR3 bases are TGCGCCAGCAGCCCGCTAGCGGGAGACTACGAGCAGTACTTC.